Sequencing of this T cell receptor (beta chain) was carried out in a study of T cell responses to AZD1222 COVID-19 vaccine. Broader study findings: There were repertoire samples only from the period after the peak T cell response. Among those given AZD1222, only five or six were seropositive at baseline.

This clone appeared a few times. Its antigen is currently unknown. Assay: immunoSEQ multiplex PCR; the TCRdb copy retains only in-frame clones and omits some. The data contain over 100,000 clones, about 91% of them singletons. The V gene lost 2 bases and the J gene lost 4 bases, with 9 bases spanning the gap. This CDR3 region has 14 residues. Germline V gene data show CDR1 as MNHNY and CDR2 as SVGAGI (reference sequence). The sequence derives from an adult in good health. The sample was peripheral blood, taken on day 0 of AZD1222 vaccination. V gene TRBV6-6 combines with J gene TRBJ2-1; D may correspond to TRBD1 or TRBD2 (5 bases each). The CDR3 sequence: CASSYPGPYNEQFF. In DNA, the CDR3 is TGTGCCAGCAGTTACCCGGGACCGTACAATGAGCAGTTCTTC.